Below are 24 T cell receptor beta chains sequenced from a single sample in a study of OX40 agonist ivuxolimab in advanced cancers. Libraries were prepared by immunoSEQ multiplex PCR; TCRdb keeps only in-frame clonotypes and omits some of them. Of some 58,000 clones listed, about 90% were seen once; the top ten hold under 2%. Specimen: CD4+ or CD8+ T cells sorted from blood, collected in a trial of the OX40 agonist ivuxolimab. The receptor source for this set is an adult with an advanced solid tumor such as melanoma, head and neck, liver or kidney cancer.

V usage is TRBV7-2 and J usage is TRBJ2-2; 11 bases agree with TRBD1. The CDR3 extends over 15 amino acids. The germline CDR1 and CDR2 sequences are SGHTA and FQGNSA. After removal of 5 bases from V and 6 bases from J, the junction contained 5 bases not matched to a gene. The CDR3 sequence is CASSLGQGAPGELFF. In DNA form, the CDR3 reads TGTGCCAGCAGCCTCGGACAGGGGGCGCCCGGGGAGCTGTTTTTT. Using reference TRBV7-2 and TRBJ2-2 for the parts outside the CDR3, the full variable domain is GAGVSQSPSNKVTEKGKDVELRCDPISGHTALYWYRQSLGQGLEFLIYFQGNSAPDKSGLPSDRFSAERTGGSVSTLTIQRTQQEDSAVYLCASSLGQGAPGELFFGEGSRLTVL.

V usage is TRBV7-2 and J usage is TRBJ1-4, with a tentative D call TRBD1 (5 bases). In germline, CDR1 is SGHTA, CDR2 FQGNSA. The V end lost 4 bases, the J end lost 8 bases, and 14 bases lay between the germline ends. This CDR3 contains 14 residues. CDR3 coding DNA: TGTGCCAGCAGCTCCTCCGGGACCAGAGAAAAACTGTTTTTT. Encoded protein: CASSSSGTREKLFF.

The J gene is TRBJ2-7, the V gene TRBV9; 7 bases line up with TRBD1. CDR1 and CDR2 (germline): SGDLS, YYNGEE. The CDR3 consists of 14 residues. V lost 4 bases, J lost 3 bases, and 7 bases stayed unmatched. The CDR3, as DNA: TGTGCCAGCAGCCCCGGACAGGCCGACTACGAGCAGTACTTC. Protein sequence: CASSPGQADYEQYF.

The chain uses TRBV19 and TRBJ1-2; D remains ambiguous. V lost 7 bases and J 2 bases, leaving 17 bases between the germline ends. The CDR3 contains 15 residues. Germline CDR1 and CDR2: LNHDA and SQIVND (reference sequence). The CDR3 spells CASMRGPNYNYGYTF. The CDR3 DNA follows: TGTGCCAGTATGCGCGGACCCAACTACAACTATGGCTACACCTTC.

The chain is built from TRBV30 and TRBJ1-4, with a weak D call TRBD1 (5 bases). Germline V lookup: CDR1 GTSNPN, CDR2 SVGIG (reference sequence). The CDR3 is made up of 15 amino acids. V was trimmed by 0 bases and J by 0 bases, leaving 8 bases between them. The chain's CDR3 is CAWSVLGPTNEKLFF. DNA for the CDR3: TGTGCCTGGAGTGTACTGGGACCAACTAATGAAAAACTGTTTTTT. Using reference TRBV30 and TRBJ1-4 for the parts outside the CDR3, the full variable domain is SQTIHQWPATLVQPVGSPLSLECTVEGTSNPNLYWYRQAAGRGLQLLFYSVGIGQISSEVPQNLSASRPQDRQFILSSKKLLLSDSGFYLCAWSVLGPTNEKLFFGSGTQLSVL.

J is TRBJ2-1 and V is TRBV7-2; no clear D gene. This CDR3 is built from 12 residues. V dropped 4 bases and J dropped 7 bases, with 8 bases sitting between them. Per germline, CDR1 SGHTA and CDR2 FQGNSA. The CDR3 DNA sequence: TGTGCCAGCAGCTCCTATGGGAATGAGCAGTTCTTC. Translating it yields CASSSYGNEQFF.

J is TRBJ2-2 and V is TRBV5-1; D not resolved. The germline V gene has CDR1 SGHRS and CDR2 YFSETQ. Trimming stripped 0 bases from V and 0 bases from J, with 3 bases between. This CDR3 spans 14 amino acids. The CDR3 loop is CASSLATNTGELFF. CDR3 DNA: TGCGCCAGCAGCTTGGCAACGAACACCGGGGAGCTGTTTTTT.

The V gene is TRBV7-6, the J gene TRBJ2-7, with D unresolved. The CDR3 is made up of 12 amino acids. V was pared by 2 bases and J by 0 bases, with 2 bases between. Per the germline V gene, CDR1 is SGHVS and CDR2 is FNYEAQ. Here the CDR3 reads CASSLNSYEQYF. CDR3 in DNA: TGTGCCAGCAGCTTAAACTCCTACGAGCAGTACTTC.

V gene TRBV5-4 combines with J gene TRBJ2-6; 12 bases fit TRBD1. This CDR3 region has 15 residues. Trimming took 4 bases from V and 8 from J; bases not matched to a gene: 4. Germline V gives CDR1 SGHNT, CDR2 YYREEE (reference sequence). CDR3 coding DNA: TGTGCCAGCAGCGAGGGACAGGGGGCTTCCAACGTCCTGACTTTC. It specifies CASSEGQGASNVLTF. Variable domain in full (rest from reference TRBV5-4 and TRBJ2-6): ETGVTQSPTHLIKTRGQQVTLRCSSQSGHNTVSWYQQALGQGPQFIFQYYREEENGRGNFPPRFSGLQFPNYSSELNVNALELDDSALYLCASSEGQGASNVLTFGAGSRLTVL.

The genes are TRBV5-1 and TRBJ2-7; 10 bases fit TRBD1. CDR3 length: 15 amino acids. Germline V gene lookup returns CDR1 SGHRS and CDR2 YFSETQ. Trimming cost V 0 bases and J 5 bases; bases outside gene matches: 5. The DNA for the CDR3 is TGCGCCAGCAGCTTGGAGGGACAGGGGATCCACGAGCAGTACTTC. It codes for CASSLEGQGIHEQYF.

The chain couples TRBV6-1 to TRBJ2-1; no clear D gene. Germline V gives CDR1 MNHNS, CDR2 SASEGT. This CDR3 region has 14 residues. Trimming stripped 10 bases from V and 2 bases from J, with 15 bases between. The CDR3 region is CATLSHLAYNEQFF. The CDR3 DNA sequence: TGTGCCACCCTGAGTCACCTAGCCTACAATGAGCAGTTCTTC.

This clone was found once. This rearrangement joins TRBV20-1 to TRBJ2-1, with unresolved D. Germline V gives CDR1 DFQATT, CDR2 SNEGSKA (reference sequence). This CDR3 region has 11 residues. Trimming cost V 5 bases and J 6 bases, with 8 bases left between them. CDR3 sequence reads: CSALHPNEQFF. The CDR3 DNA reads TGCAGTGCTCTGCATCCCAATGAGCAGTTCTTC.

The chain combines TRBV4-3 with TRBJ1-3; no reliable D call. V was pared by 0 bases and J by 7 bases, with 13 bases between. The CDR3 is 15 amino acids. Germline CDR1 is LGHNA and CDR2 is YSLEER. The CDR3 DNA sequence: TGCGCCAGCAGCCAAGATAGAGGAATGTGGAACACCATATATTTT. Its translation: CASSQDRGMWNTIYF.

This clone showed up just once. This rearrangement joins TRBV7-2 to TRBJ2-7; TRBD1 or TRBD2 may be the D gene (6 bases each). From germline, CDR1 is SGHTA and CDR2 FQGNSA. This CDR3 has 16 residues. V was pared by 3 bases and J by 3 bases, with 18 bases between. CDR3 loop: CASSLGEGGRSYEQYF. The CDR3 bases are TGTGCCAGCAGCTTGGGCGAGGGGGGACGGAGCTACGAGCAGTACTTC.

V gene TRBV4-3 combines with J gene TRBJ2-1, with D possibly being TRBD2 (5 bases). The CDR3 spans 13 residues. CDR1 and CDR2 (germline): LGHNA, YSLEER. V lost 0 bases to trimming and J lost 10 bases, with 10 bases between them. CDR3 protein: CASSQDRGWEQFF. In DNA, the CDR3 is TGCGCCAGCAGCCAAGATCGGGGTTGGGAGCAGTTCTTC.

CDR3: CAWSVGRRTDTQYF. The CDR3 DNA reads as TGTGCCTGGAGTGTCGGGCGGAGAACAGATACGCAGTATTTT. This chain joins TRBV30 and TRBJ2-3; D remains ambiguous. The CDR3 covers 14 residues. Germline CDR1 reads GTSNPN; CDR2 reads SVGIG (reference sequence). V shed 0 bases and J shed 3 bases, with 10 bases lying between them.

The rearrangement uses TRBV6-5 and TRBJ1-1, with D unresolved. V lost 5 bases and J lost 1, with 11 bases in between. The CDR3 consists of 14 residues. Per the germline V gene, CDR1 is MNHEY and CDR2 is SVGAGI. The chain's CDR3 is CASSREFSNTEAFF. CDR3 nucleotide sequence: TGTGCCAGCAGTAGGGAGTTCTCGAACACTGAAGCTTTCTTT.

The rearrangement joins TRBV10-1 to TRBJ2-2, with 10 bases identical to TRBD1. This CDR3 comprises 17 residues. Germline V lookup: CDR1 WNHNN, CDR2 SYGVQD (reference sequence). After removal of 9 bases from V and 3 bases from J, the junction contained 13 bases not matched to a gene. The CDR3 sequence is CARNNPVGQGYTGELFF. Here the CDR3 DNA reads TGCGCCAGAAATAATCCCGTGGGACAGGGGTACACCGGGGAGCTGTTTTTT.

The rearrangement uses TRBV5-1 and TRBJ2-3; tentatively, D is TRBD2 (6 bases). Trimming pared 0 bases from V and 6 bases from J, leaving 17 bases between. The CDR3 is 16 residues long. The germline V gene has CDR1 SGHRS and CDR2 YFSETQ. The CDR3 is CASSLAGTQSGDTQYF. The CDR3 DNA reads TGCGCCAGCAGCTTGGCCGGGACCCAGAGCGGGGATACGCAGTATTTT.

The J gene is TRBJ1-5, the V gene TRBV19; TRBD1 matches at 10 bases. This CDR3 spans 14 amino acids. J lost 4 bases, V lost 7 bases, and 4 bases had no gene match. Per germline, CDR1 LNHDA and CDR2 SQIVND (reference sequence). This CDR3 is CASTWTGGNQPQHF. CDR3 nucleotide sequence: TGTGCCAGTACCTGGACAGGGGGTAATCAGCCCCAGCATTTT. The variable domain in full, with the rest retrieved from reference TRBV19 and TRBJ1-5, is DGGITQSPKYLFRKEGQNVTLSCEQNLNHDAMYWYRQDPGQGLRLIYYSQIVNDFQKGDIAEGYSVSREKKESFPLTVTSAQKNPTAFYLCASTWTGGNQPQHFGDGTRLSIL.

V usage is TRBV7-2 and J usage is TRBJ2-7, with TRBD2 matching over 12 bases. The CDR3 loop spans 16 amino acids. Germline V gives CDR1 SGHTA, CDR2 FQGNSA. The trim removed 5 bases at V and 3 bases at J, leaving 8 bases unmatched. The CDR3 region has the DNA TGTGCCAGCAGCCCCAGGGCTAGCGGGGGGGTCTACGAGCAGTACTTC. This gives the protein CASSPRASGGVYEQYF.

The rearrangement links TRBV27 to TRBJ2-1; 7 bases line up with TRBD2. The germline V gene encodes CDR1 MNHEY and CDR2 SMNVEV (reference sequence). There are 14 residues in the CDR3. V trimming: 5 bases; J trimming: 8 bases; junction bases outside the gene matches: 9. In nucleotides, the CDR3 is TGTGCCAGCAGTCTTCGGACTAGTTCCCATGAGCAGTTCTTC. It specifies CASSLRTSSHEQFF.

V is TRBV21-1 and J is TRBJ1-5. TRBV21-1 is noted as a pseudogene. The length of the CDR3 is 20 residues. The CDR3 loop reads CASSKKGGEAGTVSNQPQHF. As DNA, the CDR3 is TGTGCCAGCAGCAAAAAGGGGGGTGAGGCGGGGACGGTAAGCAATCAGCCCCAGCATTTT.

V usage is TRBV4-3 and J usage is TRBJ2-3; 7 nucleotides match TRBD1. This CDR3 comprises 14 residues. V lost 5 bases and J lost 6; bases outside the gene matches: 8. Germline loops: CDR1 LGHNA, CDR2 YSLEER. CDR3 bases: TGCGCCAGCAGCTACAACAGGGGTAGCGATACGCAGTATTTT. Protein product: CASSYNRGSDTQYF.